Shown below are 12 T cell receptor beta chains from a single sample sequenced in a study of cytomegalovirus exposure and HLA in healthy donors. It was with 60 Vbeta and 13 Jbeta primers that the PCR ran. Measured with immunoSEQ multiplex PCR; TCRdb has only the in-frame clones, and not every one. The table lists approximately 100,000 clones, around 80% of them singletons. The sequenced material came from PBMCs. All receptors derive from a man aged 40-55 years in good health and CMV-seronegative.

The chain carries TRBV21-1 and TRBJ2-5; the listed D gene, TRBD1, was not tested against the DNA. The DNA end favors TRBJ2-7, so the J call may be wrong. TRBV21-1 is annotated as a pseudogene. This CDR3 comprises 15 residues. The CDR3 loop reads CASSKGTEEPYEQYF. CDR3 sequence (DNA): TGTGCCAGCAGCAAAGGGACAGAAGAACCCTACGAGCAGTACTTC.

This clone appeared a few times. The rearrangement links TRBV29-1 to TRBJ1-2; 8 bases line up with TRBD1. The CDR3 is made up of 13 amino acids. Germline trimming cut 7 bases from V and 4 bases from J; bases unmatched to any gene: 8. Germline lookup yields CDR1 SQVTM and CDR2 ANQGSEA. This CDR3 reads CSATPDRAYGYTF. DNA for the CDR3: TGCAGCGCCACCCCGGACAGGGCCTATGGCTACACCTTC.

The rearrangement links TRBV18 to TRBJ2-3; the D gene is possibly TRBD1 (7 bases). The length of the CDR3 is 14 residues. Trimming cost V 2 bases and J 5 bases, with 11 bases left between them. Germline assignment: CDR1 KGHSH and CDR2 LQKENI. The DNA for the CDR3 is TGTGCCAGCTCACCAATCCAGGGGGGAGATACGCAGTATTTT. Its translation is CASSPIQGGDTQYF.

The chain combines TRBV21-1 with TRBJ1-5; the D call of TRBD1 is as the table states it, not checked on the DNA. TRBV21-1 constitutes a pseudogene. The CDR3 has 14 amino acids. The CDR3 is CASSKQGRNQPQHF. CDR3 DNA sequence: TGTGCCAGCAGCAAACAGGGGAGAAATCAGCCCCAGCATTTT.

The rearrangement joins TRBV30 to TRBJ1-5; no definite D call. Looked up from germline, CDR1 is GTSNPN and CDR2 is SVGIG (reference sequence). V lost 0 bases and J lost 4, with 10 bases in between. The length of the CDR3 is 14 residues. In DNA, the CDR3 is TGTGCCTGGAGTGTCGGCGGAGAGAATCAGCCCCAGCATTTT. Translating it yields CAWSVGGENQPQHF. Using reference TRBV30 and TRBJ1-5 for the parts outside the CDR3, the full variable domain is SQTIHQWPATLVQPVGSPLSLECTVEGTSNPNLYWYRQAAGRGLQLLFYSVGIGQISSEVPQNLSASRPQDRQFILSSKKLLLSDSGFYLCAWSVGGENQPQHFGDGTRLSIL.

V and J are TRBV5-4 and TRBJ1-2; no firm D call. The length of the CDR3 is 12 residues. Germline CDR1 reads SGHNT; CDR2 reads YYREEE (reference sequence). Trimming shortened V by 3 bases and J by 3 bases, and 6 bases separated the two germline ends. CDR3 nucleotides: TGTGCCAGCAGCTCCGGAGACTATGGCTACACCTTC. Translation gives CASSSGDYGYTF.

The CDR3 DNA reads as TGTGCCAGCAGCTTGAGCAGGGGCTTGGATCAGCCCCAGCATTTT. This encodes CASSLSRGLDQPQHF. This sequence joins TRBV5-4 and TRBJ1-5, with a weak D call TRBD1 (6 bases). Between the trimmed V and J ends, which lost 1 base and 5 bases, there was a span of 13 bases. This CDR3 has 15 amino acids. Germline V gives CDR1 SGHNT, CDR2 YYREEE (reference sequence).

This clone was counted only a few times. This chain uses TRBV7-9 with TRBJ2-2; maybe TRBD1 (5 bases). CDR1 SEHNR and CDR2 FQNEAQ come from the germline V gene (reference sequence). The CDR3 loop spans 13 amino acids. V was cut by 5 bases and J by 4 bases, with 8 bases left in between. The CDR3 coding sequence is TGTGCCAGCAGCCCAGGGTTCACCGGGGAGCTGTTTTTT. Protein: CASSPGFTGELFF.

The table lists this clone with a few counts. V and J are TRBV27 and TRBJ1-3, with 7 positions matching TRBD1. In germline, CDR1 is MNHEY, CDR2 SMNVEV (reference sequence). The junction had 14 bases not matched to a gene; V was cut back by 6 bases and J by 0 bases. The CDR3 length is 18 residues. The CDR3 DNA reads as TGTGCCAGCAGACCTACTCCGGGACAGAGCTCCTCTGGAAACACCATATATTTT. This sequence encodes CASRPTPGQSSSGNTIYF.

The chain has TRBV25-1 and TRBJ1-1, with D tentatively TRBD1 (5 bases). This CDR3 contains 15 residues. V was trimmed by 1 base and J by 1 base, leaving 10 bases between them. In germline, CDR1 is MGHDK, CDR2 SYGVNS. Here the CDR3 DNA reads TGTGCCAGCAGTGAATCCCAGGGCCCGAACACTGAAGCTTTCTTT. This codes for CASSESQGPNTEAFF.

V gene TRBV6-5 combines with J gene TRBJ1-6; D is ambiguous. V gave up 2 bases and J gave up 7 bases, with 12 bases separating them. The CDR3 spans 15 residues. Germline CDR1 MNHEY, CDR2 SVGAGI. The CDR3 nucleotides are TGTGCCAGCAGTTACGGGCCCCACACGAATTCACCCCTCCACTTT. It is translated as CASSYGPHTNSPLHF.

The chain carries TRBV4-1 and TRBJ2-7; TRBD2 is a possible D gene (6 bases). The CDR3 covers 13 residues. Germline V gene lookup returns CDR1 MGHRA and CDR2 YSYEKL. Trimming took 3 bases from V and 5 from J, leaving 11 bases between them. This CDR3 is CASSHGEVHEQYF. The CDR3 DNA reads TGCGCCAGCAGCCATGGGGAGGTCCACGAGCAGTACTTC.